A single T cell receptor (beta chain) is shown here with its context. The authors' processing: Scientists estimated how many nucleated cells there were by amplifying reference gene primers. Some clones are missing from TCRdb's copy, which holds only in-frame ones; the method was immunoSEQ multiplex PCR. For V, J and clone size, that table is used; D and trimming come from the DNA. The sample has roughly 250,000 clones; approximately 86% are singletons. Germline V gene sequence: CDR1 SNHLY, CDR2 FYNNEI. V was clipped by 6 bases and J by 1 base, with 9 bases between them. This CDR3 comprises 13 residues. This specimen belongs to a study of blood T cell repertoires in COVID-19. All enrollees were roughly 18 to 95 years old and from some 24 US areas. Two negative PCRs, clearance, or symptom resolution were required of recovered Cohort 3 donors.

The sequence came from a woman between 50 and 59 years old who had recovered from COVID-19. The chain combines TRBV2 with TRBJ1-1, with D uncertain. Sequencing was done on a sample of PBMCs or T cells enriched from blood (not recorded which). The CDR3 sequence is CASRRERNTEAFF. CDR3 sequence (DNA): TGTGCCAGCAGAAGGGAGAGGAACACTGAAGCTTTCTTT.